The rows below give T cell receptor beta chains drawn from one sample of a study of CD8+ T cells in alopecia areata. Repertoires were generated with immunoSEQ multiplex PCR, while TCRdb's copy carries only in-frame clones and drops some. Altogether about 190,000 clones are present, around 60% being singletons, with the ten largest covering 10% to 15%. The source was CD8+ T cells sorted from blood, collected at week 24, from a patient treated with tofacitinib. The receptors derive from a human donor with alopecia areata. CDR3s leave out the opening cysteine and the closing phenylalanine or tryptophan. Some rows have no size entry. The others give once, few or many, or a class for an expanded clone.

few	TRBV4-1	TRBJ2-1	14	ASSQMEDWGYNEQF
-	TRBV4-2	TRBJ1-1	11	ASSHPGGGEAF
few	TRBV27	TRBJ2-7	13	ASSLLRPEAYEQY
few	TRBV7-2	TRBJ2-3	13	ASSFSGSSRDTQY
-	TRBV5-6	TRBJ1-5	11	ASSQQGNQPQH
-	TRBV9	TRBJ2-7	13	ASSPTSTSIYEQY
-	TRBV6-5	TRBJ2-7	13	ASRPGTASSYEQY
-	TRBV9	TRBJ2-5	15	ASSALSGPTGGETQY
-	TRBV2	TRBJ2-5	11	ASSEGGGETQY
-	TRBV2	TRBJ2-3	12	ASSVEPLTDTQY
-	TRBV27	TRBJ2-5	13	ASSYRQRDTETQY
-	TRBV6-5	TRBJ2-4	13	ASSYSGNAKNIQY
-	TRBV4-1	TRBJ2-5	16	ASSQDPPGSGYLETQY
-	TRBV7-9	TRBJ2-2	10	ASSFLTGELF
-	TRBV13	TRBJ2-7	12	ASSMGQGFYEQY
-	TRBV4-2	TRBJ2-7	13	ATAHLGTSSYEQY
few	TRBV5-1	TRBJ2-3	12	ASSLVGLTDTQY
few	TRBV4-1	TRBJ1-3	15	ASSPQTTAASGNTIY
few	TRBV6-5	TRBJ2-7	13	ASSYWLAGVPRQY
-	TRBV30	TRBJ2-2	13	AWSPLVGQTGELF
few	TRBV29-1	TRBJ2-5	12	SVERGEVQETQY
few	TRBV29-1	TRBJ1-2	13	SVEREGRGLYGYT
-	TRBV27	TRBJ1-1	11	ASSPVSYEEAF